The present T cell receptor (beta chain) was sequenced within a study of shared clonotypes between healthy human individuals. Study information: Researchers assigned three CD4 naive, three CD4 memory, two CD8 naive and one CD8 memory plate to each donor.

CD45RO negativity and positive selection for CCR7 defined naive CD8 cells, a population that excluded terminally differentiated effector memory CD45RA+ cells. Per the germline V gene, CDR1 is LNHDA and CDR2 is SQIVND (reference sequence). The CDR3 is 14 residues long. With 1 base removed from V and 2 bases from J, the gap between germline ends came to 5 bases. Regarding this clone: The sample carries other DNA sequences with the same CDR3.

The data were produced by immunoSEQ multiplex PCR, yet TCRdb's version contains in-frame clones alone and is incomplete. The repertoire includes around 2.1 million clones, around 93% of them detected once, and more than 1.5% sits in the top ten. The sequence was collected from a man between 18 and 29 years old in good health. Some clones in this sample may be carry-over from other donors' samples. The sequenced sample was naive CD8+ T cells from PBMCs. The V call is TRBV19, the J call TRBJ2-2; no reliable D call. The DNA for the CDR3 is TGTGCCAGTAGTATAGGGGGTAACACCGGGGAGCTGTTTTTT. Amino acid sequence: CASSIGGNTGELFF.